Here is one TCR beta chain with its context. What it recognizes is unknown. This sample was taken from a study of T cell repertoires in cytomegalovirus infection. Study-level information: Public TCR beta signatures marked donors with CMV infection and the matching HLA.

TCRdb called the reads again in MiXCR, with one record for every CDR3 protein. Among 100,000 to 150,000 distinct CDR3 sequences listed, roughly a quarter were seen once. Study findings and constraints: Within the response measured ex vivo, HLA-C-restricted CMV-specific TCR beta clonotypes were dominant.

This clonotype was sampled from a human donor in good health (CMV status not recorded). Some clones in this sample may be carry-over from other donors' samples. Input material: PBMCs, sequenced either directly or after in vitro stimulation (not recorded which).

CDR3 bases: TGTGCCAGTAGTGTGTCGGACAGGGTCTTTTCTGGAAACACCATATATTTT. It translates to CASSVSDRVFSGNTIYF. This rearrangement joins TRBV19 to TRBJ1-3, with 8 bases aligning to TRBD1. Trimming removed 5 bases from V and 1 base from J; junction bases left unmatched: 10. The CDR3 runs to 17 residues. Germline lookup yields CDR1 LNHDA and CDR2 SQIVND (reference sequence).